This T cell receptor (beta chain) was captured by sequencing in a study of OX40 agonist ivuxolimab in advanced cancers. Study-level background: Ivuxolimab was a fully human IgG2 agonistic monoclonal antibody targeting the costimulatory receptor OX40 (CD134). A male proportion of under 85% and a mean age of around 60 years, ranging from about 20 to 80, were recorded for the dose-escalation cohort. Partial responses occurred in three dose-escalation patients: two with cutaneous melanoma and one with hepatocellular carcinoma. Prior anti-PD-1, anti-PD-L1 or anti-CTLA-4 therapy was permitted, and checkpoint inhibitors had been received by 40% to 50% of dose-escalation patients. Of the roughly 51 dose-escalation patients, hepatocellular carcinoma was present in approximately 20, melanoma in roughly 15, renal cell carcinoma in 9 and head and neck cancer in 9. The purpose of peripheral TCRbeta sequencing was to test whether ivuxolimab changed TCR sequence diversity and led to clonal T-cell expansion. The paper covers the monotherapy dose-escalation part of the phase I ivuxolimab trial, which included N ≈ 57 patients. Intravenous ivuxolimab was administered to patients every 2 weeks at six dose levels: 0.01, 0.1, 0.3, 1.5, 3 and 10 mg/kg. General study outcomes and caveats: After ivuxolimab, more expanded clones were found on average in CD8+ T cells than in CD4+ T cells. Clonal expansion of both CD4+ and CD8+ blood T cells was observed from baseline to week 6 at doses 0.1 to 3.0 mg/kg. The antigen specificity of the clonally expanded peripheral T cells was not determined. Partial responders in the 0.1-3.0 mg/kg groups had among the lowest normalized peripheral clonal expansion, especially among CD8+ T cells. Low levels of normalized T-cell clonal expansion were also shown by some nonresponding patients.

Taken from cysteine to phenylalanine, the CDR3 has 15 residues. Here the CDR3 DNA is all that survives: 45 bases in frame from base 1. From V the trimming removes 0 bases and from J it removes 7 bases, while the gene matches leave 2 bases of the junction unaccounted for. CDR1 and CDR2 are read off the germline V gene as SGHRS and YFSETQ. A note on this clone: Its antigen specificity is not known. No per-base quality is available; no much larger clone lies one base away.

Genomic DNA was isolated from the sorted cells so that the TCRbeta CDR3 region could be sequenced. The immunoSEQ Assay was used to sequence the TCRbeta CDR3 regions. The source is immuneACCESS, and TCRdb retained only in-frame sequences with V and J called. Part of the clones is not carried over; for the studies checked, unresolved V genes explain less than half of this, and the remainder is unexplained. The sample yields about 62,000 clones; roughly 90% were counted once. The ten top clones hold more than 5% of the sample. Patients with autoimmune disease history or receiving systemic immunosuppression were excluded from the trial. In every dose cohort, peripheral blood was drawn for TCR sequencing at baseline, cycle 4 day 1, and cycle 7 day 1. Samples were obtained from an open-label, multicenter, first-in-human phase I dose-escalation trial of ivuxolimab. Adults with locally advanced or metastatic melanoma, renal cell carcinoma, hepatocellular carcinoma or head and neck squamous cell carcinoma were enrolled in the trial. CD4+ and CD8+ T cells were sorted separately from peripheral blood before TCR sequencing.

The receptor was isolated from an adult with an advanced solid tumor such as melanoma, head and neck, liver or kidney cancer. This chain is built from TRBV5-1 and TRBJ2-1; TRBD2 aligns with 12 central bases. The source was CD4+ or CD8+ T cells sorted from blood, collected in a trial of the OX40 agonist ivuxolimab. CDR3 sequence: CASSLGLAGGNEQFF. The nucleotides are TGCGCCAGCAGCTTGGGTCTAGCGGGAGGGAATGAGCAGTTCTTC.